The 3 T cell receptor beta chains reported below all come from one sample, sequenced in a study of T cells in Graves' hyperthyroidism and ophthalmopathy. Amplified TCR beta CDR3 regions came from RNA transcripts. TCR CDR3 regions were first amplified by RT-PCR with HTBI primers. One entry per CDR3 protein results from TCRdb running MiXCR on the multiplex PCR reads. Of a few hundred thousand distinct CDR3 sequences in the sample, around 42% were seen once. The sequenced material came from peripheral blood or thyroid tissue (not recorded which). All receptors derive from a woman younger than 30 with Graves' hyperthyroidism.

A few counts support this clonotype. The CDR3 here is CASSPTPAGNTEAFF. In DNA form, the CDR3 reads TGTGCCAGTAGTCCAACCCCCGCGGGGAACACTGAAGCTTTCTTT. V and J are TRBV19 and TRBJ1-1; D uncertain. Trimming left V 5 bases short and J 1 base short, with 14 bases between. This CDR3 has 15 amino acids. Germline V gene sequence: CDR1 LNHDA, CDR2 SQIVND (reference sequence).

This rearrangement joins TRBV15 to TRBJ1-5; D may be TRBD1 (5 bases). Germline V gene lookup returns CDR1 LNHNV and CDR2 YYDKDF (reference sequence). This CDR3 contains 16 residues. Trimming cost V 1 base and J 2 bases, with 12 bases left between them. The CDR3 nucleotides are TGTGCCACCAGCAGAGGGGGGAAATACGGCAATCAGCCCCAGCATTTT. Encoded protein: CATSRGGKYGNQPQHF.

This clonotype was counted a few times. V and J are TRBV25-1 and TRBJ2-7; 10 bases align to TRBD1. There are 15 residues in the CDR3. Germline CDR1 reads MGHDK; CDR2 reads SYGVNS. J gave up 4 bases and V 6 bases, and 9 bases lay outside the gene matches. This CDR3 is CASSQTGTGAYEQYF. The CDR3 DNA is TGTGCCAGCAGCCAGACCGGGACAGGGGCTTACGAGCAGTACTTC.